This paragraph reports one T cell receptor (beta chain). What it binds is not known. The data stem from a study of blood T cells in healthy people across ages. Each individual donor underwent a draw of about 9.1 milliliters of peripheral blood. PCR was performed a second time for roughly 7 to 11 cycles using a sample-barcoded 5' primer and a J-beta primer mix. MiXCR was run by TCRdb on the 5' RACE reads, yielding one entry per CDR3 protein. The table shows hundreds of thousands of distinct CDR3 sequences, with 45% to 70% occurring only once. Study-wide points: Diversity estimates from one million T cells were considered underestimates. Expanded clonotype changes were possibly confounded by unknown donor CMV status. As age increased, TCR beta diversity per million T cells fell in a roughly linear fashion.

The CDR3 loop spans 17 amino acids. Germline V gene data show CDR1 as SGHRS and CDR2 as YFSETQ. With 2 bases clipped from V and 5 bases from J, the junction kept 10 bases outside the gene matches. This clonotype was obtained from a man aged 40-49 years in good health. The gene calls are TRBV5-1 and TRBJ2-1, with 10 nucleotides matching TRBD2. Sequencing was performed on blood. The CDR3, as DNA: TGCGCCAGCAGCTTTTCAAGCGGGGGGGCCCTAAACAATGAGCAGTTCTTC. Protein product: CASSFSSGGALNNEQFF.